What follows are 9 T cell receptor beta chains derived from one specimen sequenced in a study of blood T cells in healthy people across ages. The use of a sample-barcoded 5' primer and a J-beta primer mix characterized a second PCR of about 6 to 11 cycles. TCRdb reprocessed the 5' RACE reads with MiXCR, giving one entry per CDR3 protein. This table has approximately 700,000 distinct CDR3 sequences, about 32% appearing once. The sequenced sample consisted of blood. The source is a woman of 80 years or more in good health.

This rearrangement joins TRBV3-1 to TRBJ2-7, with TRBD1 identical over 8 bases. CDR3 size: 15 residues. V shed 0 bases and J 5 bases; nucleotides not matched to a gene: 6. Germline loops: CDR1 LGHDT, CDR2 YNNKEL (reference sequence). This chain's CDR3 is CASSQDTGGSDEQYF. The DNA of the CDR3 is TGTGCCAGCAGCCAAGACACAGGGGGTAGCGACGAGCAGTACTTC.

V gene TRBV7-2 combines with J gene TRBJ1-2; maybe TRBD1 (6 bases). Trimming removed 5 bases from V and 7 bases from J, with 20 bases in between. CDR1 and CDR2 from the germline V gene are SGHTA and FQGNSA. The CDR3 loop spans 15 amino acids. The CDR3: CASSPSTRGDFGYTF. CDR3 nucleotide sequence: TGTGCCAGCAGCCCCAGTACGAGGGGGGATTTTGGCTACACCTTC.

This clonotype was seen only a few times. Here the CDR3 reads CASSPGSSSSPLHF. The DNA of the CDR3 is TGTGCCAGCTCACCAGGCAGTTCGAGTTCACCCCTCCACTTT. This rearrangement joins TRBV18 to TRBJ1-6; unclear D gene. V dropped 2 bases and J dropped 9 bases, with 11 bases sitting between them. Germline V gene data show CDR1 as KGHSH and CDR2 as LQKENI. The CDR3 length is 14 residues.

There are many counts of this clonotype. The rearrangement uses TRBV20-1 and TRBJ2-5, with a tentative D call TRBD1 (5 bases). This CDR3 contains 16 residues. In germline, CDR1 is DFQATT, CDR2 SNEGSKA (reference sequence). Trimming removed 1 base at V and 2 bases at J, with 17 bases between. CDR3 amino acids: CSARGSSGWNQETQYF. The DNA of the CDR3 is TGCAGTGCTAGAGGGTCGTCAGGGTGGAATCAAGAGACCCAGTACTTC.

This clonotype was seen a few times. The chain links TRBV6-5 to TRBJ1-4; D is possibly TRBD1 (5 bases). V lost 4 bases to trimming and J lost 3 bases, with 12 bases between them. The length of the CDR3 is 15 residues. The germline gives CDR1 MNHEY, CDR2 SVGAGI. DNA of the CDR3: TGTGCCAGCAGTTCGAGGGGAGGGCCTAATGAAAAACTGTTTTTT. Its protein is CASSSRGGPNEKLFF.

This chain uses TRBV6-2 or TRBV6-3 with TRBJ2-3; the match to TRBD2 covers 9 bases. CDR1 and CDR2 from the germline V gene are MNHEY and SVGEGT. V trimming: 2 bases; J trimming: 2 bases; junction bases outside the gene matches: 2. This CDR3 comprises 15 residues. CDR3 loop: CASSYQRGATDTQYF. For the CDR3, the DNA is TGTGCCAGCAGTTACCAGCGGGGGGCCACAGATACGCAGTATTTT.

This clonotype has a single count. The chain joins TRBV20-1 to TRBJ2-7, with 10 bases fitting TRBD2. CDR3 size: 14 residues. CDR1 and CDR2 (germline): DFQATT, SNEGSKA (reference sequence). Trimming took 4 bases from V and 0 from J; bases not matched to a gene: 3. The CDR3 nucleotides read TGCAGTGCTATCCCTAGCGGGAGCTCCTACGAGCAGTACTTC. Translating gives CSAIPSGSSYEQYF.

This clonotype has just a few counts. A much larger clone lies a single base off, so this may be a read error. The chain uses TRBV10-3 and TRBJ2-7; the D gene is possibly TRBD2 (5 bases). In germline, CDR1 is ENHRY, CDR2 SYGVKD. The CDR3 is made up of 14 amino acids. V gave up 2 bases and J gave up 7 bases, with 15 bases separating them. The chain's CDR3 is CAISERGAYNEQYF. In nucleotides, the CDR3 is TGTGCCATCAGTGAGCGGGGTGCCTACAATGAGCAGTACTTC.

This chain connects TRBV6-2 or TRBV6-3 to TRBJ1-5, with D perhaps matching TRBD1 (5 bases). The germline V gene has CDR1 MNHEY and CDR2 SVGEGT. Trimming removed 4 bases at V and 6 bases at J, with 19 bases between. CDR3 size: 16 residues. In DNA form, the CDR3 reads TGTGCCAGCAGTTCCATCAGGGCGGAGAGGAGTCAGCCCCAGCATTTT. Protein product: CASSSIRAERSQPQHF.